The following is a T cell receptor (beta chain) sequence with its context. Clones were sequenced by immunoSEQ multiplex PCR, and TCRdb holds only the in-frame ones, with some missing. This table holds about 320,000 clones, 85% to 90% found once. This sample is part of a study of blood T cell repertoires in COVID-19. Germline CDR1 reads LGHDT; CDR2 reads YNNKEL (reference sequence). The CDR3 has 14 residues. V was pared by 7 bases and J by 1 base, with 11 bases between. The rearrangement uses TRBV3-1 (or the pseudogene TRBV3-2) and TRBJ2-1, with D unclear. The sequence derives from a woman aged 18-29 years who had recovered from COVID-19. The sequenced material came from PBMCs or T cells enriched from blood (not recorded which). CDR3 residues: CASKNNPSYNEQFF. The CDR3 region has the DNA TGTGCCAGCAAGAACAACCCATCCTACAATGAGCAGTTCTTC.